One and the same sample provided the 19 T cell receptor beta chains below, sequenced in a study of blood T cell repertoires in COVID-19. Libraries were prepared by immunoSEQ multiplex PCR; TCRdb keeps only in-frame clonotypes and omits some of them. The sample lists 300,000 to 400,000 clones, 87% occurring once. The sample comprised peripheral blood. The receptors derive from a man younger than 40 with COVID-19, enrolled during active disease.

The chain is built from TRBV28 and TRBJ2-1; 7 bases fit TRBD1. The J segment lost 3 bases and the V segment lost 3 bases, leaving 5 bases of the junction unmatched. Per the germline V gene, CDR1 is MDHEN and CDR2 is SYDVKM. The length of the CDR3 is 15 residues. The chain's CDR3 is CASSFGQVGYNEQFF. CDR3 bases: TGTGCCAGCAGTTTTGGACAGGTCGGCTACAATGAGCAGTTCTTC.

The chain recombines TRBV14 with TRBJ1-1; D is perhaps TRBD1 (6 bases). The CDR3 extends over 16 amino acids. Germline loops: CDR1 SGHDN, CDR2 FVKESK. Between the trimmed V and J ends, which lost 4 bases and 5 bases, there was a span of 20 bases. CDR3 loop: CASSPLVGQRRTEAFF. The CDR3 DNA sequence: TGTGCCAGCAGCCCATTAGTCGGACAGAGGAGGACTGAAGCTTTCTTT.

This clone was detected a few times. The genes are TRBV9 and TRBJ1-2, with 8 positions matching TRBD1. CDR1 is SGDLS, CDR2 YYNGEE, per germline. Trimming cost V 2 bases and J 13 bases; bases outside gene matches: 16. The CDR3 is 15 residues long. The CDR3 loop is CASSVLPGQAGLCTF. The CDR3 bases are TGTGCCAGCAGCGTCCTACCGGGACAGGCGGGGCTATGCACCTTC.

This chain uses TRBV7-3 with TRBJ2-1; 12 nucleotides agree with TRBD2. Trimming at V came to 3 bases and at J to 6 bases, leaving 3 bases not matched to a gene. The germline V gene encodes CDR1 SGHTA and CDR2 FQGTGA. The CDR3 consists of 15 residues. The CDR3 here is CASSLTSGGRNEQFF. The DNA of the CDR3 is TGTGCCAGCAGCTTGACTAGCGGGGGTCGCAATGAGCAGTTCTTC.

The genes are TRBV28 and TRBJ1-5; 7 positions agree with TRBD1. Germline CDR1 is MDHEN and CDR2 is SYDVKM. Germline trimming cut 6 bases from V and 5 bases from J; bases unmatched to any gene: 16. The CDR3 is 17 residues long. The CDR3 sequence: CASSGGGTRWADQPQHF. The CDR3 bases are TGTGCCAGCAGCGGAGGGGGCACGCGCTGGGCAGATCAGCCCCAGCATTTT. The full variable domain, its missing parts supplied by reference TRBV28 and TRBJ1-5, is DVKVTQSSRYLVKRTGEKVFLECVQDMDHENMFWYRQDPGLGLRLIYFSYDVKMKEKGDIPEGYSVSREKKERFSLILESASTNQTSMYLCASSGGGTRWADQPQHFGDGTRLSIL.

This chain uses TRBV18 with TRBJ1-2; the D gene is possibly TRBD1 (5 bases). CDR3 size: 13 residues. CDR1 and CDR2 (germline): KGHSH, LQKENI. V lost 3 bases and J lost 4, with 9 bases in between. Written as DNA, the CDR3 is TGTGCCAGCTCACCGGAGGGGATCTATGGCTACACCTTC. Amino acids: CASSPEGIYGYTF.

The chain uses TRBV6-5 and TRBJ1-1; D remains unclear. Germline lookup yields CDR1 MNHEY and CDR2 SVGAGI. V lost 8 bases and J 4 bases, leaving 5 bases between the germline ends. The CDR3 length is 10 residues. CDR3 loop: CASLATEAFF. CDR3 nucleotide sequence: TGTGCCAGCTTAGCCACTGAAGCTTTCTTT.

The chain recombines TRBV7-8 with TRBJ1-1, with D perhaps matching TRBD1 (5 bases). The CDR3 has 14 amino acids. Trimming removed 6 bases from V and 6 bases from J, with 17 bases in between. Germline V gives CDR1 SGHVS, CDR2 FQNEAQ. The CDR3 is CASRPTEFHSEAFF. The CDR3 region has the DNA TGTGCCAGCAGGCCGACAGAATTTCACTCTGAAGCTTTCTTT.

This chain uses TRBV6-2 or TRBV6-3 with TRBJ1-5; possible D gene TRBD1, 5 bases. Trimming took off 0 bases at V and 7 bases at J, with 25 bases between the two ends. There are 19 residues in the CDR3. The V gene's germline CDR1 is MNHEY and CDR2 SVGEGT. This CDR3 reads CASSYSLFSVRVRSQPQHF. The DNA for the CDR3 is TGTGCCAGCAGTTACTCGTTATTTTCGGTCAGGGTACGGTCCCAGCCCCAGCATTTT.

In this sample, this clone turned up a few times. The gene calls are TRBV7-2 and TRBJ1-1; D not resolved. Germline lookup yields CDR1 SGHTA and CDR2 FQGNSA. With 6 bases removed from V and 5 bases from J, the gap between germline ends came to 19 bases. The CDR3 has 15 residues. The CDR3 nucleotides read TGTGCCAGCAGTCGAGAGGGATCGGGGTTGACTGAAGCTTTCTTT. This codes for CASSREGSGLTEAFF.

This rearrangement joins TRBV5-5 to TRBJ2-5; D is perhaps TRBD1 (5 bases). The CDR3 runs 16 residues. Between the trimmed V and J ends, which lost 2 bases and 5 bases, there was a span of 19 bases. Germline V gene sequence: CDR1 SGHKS, CDR2 YYEKEE (reference sequence). The CDR3 reads CASSLVIRRTRETQYF. In DNA form, the CDR3 reads TGTGCCAGCAGCTTAGTAATTAGGCGGACACGGGAGACCCAGTACTTC.

This clone was found once. The chain is built from TRBV7-9 and TRBJ1-4; D might be TRBD1 (5 bases). Per germline, CDR1 SEHNR and CDR2 FQNEAQ (reference sequence). V was trimmed by 5 bases and J by 3 bases, leaving 13 bases between them. There are 15 residues in the CDR3. The CDR3 sequence is CASSVSGGSNEKLFF. CDR3 sequence (DNA): TGTGCCAGCAGCGTTAGCGGGGGGTCTAATGAAAAACTGTTTTTT.

The rearrangement joins TRBV6-1 to TRBJ2-2; 7 nucleotides align to TRBD1. Trimming removed 3 bases from V and 1 base from J; junction bases left unmatched: 8. From germline, CDR1 is MNHNS and CDR2 SASEGT. This CDR3 has 17 amino acids. For the CDR3, the DNA is TGTGCCAGCAGTGATATTGGGACAGTCCTGAACACCGGGGAGCTGTTTTTT. This sequence encodes CASSDIGTVLNTGELFF.

The V gene is TRBV7-7, the J gene TRBJ2-1; TRBD1 is a possible D gene (6 bases). Between the trimmed V and J ends, which lost 5 bases and 8 bases, there was a span of 22 bases. The CDR3 is 16 amino acids. Germline V gives CDR1 SSHAT, CDR2 FNYEAQ (reference sequence). In nucleotides, the CDR3 is TGTGCCAGCAGCGAAGGGACACCGGCCGCAAGGGATGAGCAGTTCTTC. Its translation: CASSEGTPAARDEQFF.

The gene calls are TRBV24-1 and TRBJ2-5, with 9 bases lining up with TRBD1. Germline V CDR1 and CDR2: KGHDR, SFDVKD. The CDR3 has 13 amino acids. V trimming: 7 bases; J trimming: 3 bases; junction bases outside the gene matches: 2. CDR3 in DNA: TGTGCCACCAGAAGGACAGGGGAAGAGACCCAGTACTTC. Its translation: CATRRTGEETQYF.

This sequence joins TRBV27 and TRBJ2-1; the D gene is possibly TRBD1 (6 bases). Germline V gene data show CDR1 as MNHEY and CDR2 as SMNVEV (reference sequence). The CDR3 covers 16 residues. V was trimmed by 3 bases and J by 8 bases, leaving 20 bases between them. CDR3 nucleotide sequence: TGTGCCAGCAGTTTTCGAGCGACTCCCAGGGGAGATGAGCAGTTCTTC. It is translated as CASSFRATPRGDEQFF.

This clone turned up a few times. The rearrangement uses TRBV2 and TRBJ1-4; D not resolved. V was pared by 5 bases and J by 4 bases, with 14 bases between. In germline, CDR1 is SNHLY, CDR2 FYNNEI. The CDR3 length is 15 residues. CDR3 residues: CASSLVGSGNEKLFF. DNA for the CDR3: TGTGCCAGCAGTCTTGTCGGTAGCGGTAATGAAAAACTGTTTTTT.

Note on this clone: This CDR3 is also generated by other DNA sequences in the sample. This sequence joins TRBV7-8 and TRBJ1-2, with 7 bases matching TRBD1. The CDR3 length is 15 residues. Germline loops: CDR1 SGHVS, CDR2 FQNEAQ. V shed 1 base and J 5 bases; nucleotides not matched to a gene: 7. CDR3 DNA sequence: TGTGCCAGCAGCTTAGATTCGGGGACAGCGTATGGCTACACCTTC. It encodes CASSLDSGTAYGYTF. Together with reference TRBV7-8 and TRBJ1-2, the CDR3 gives the full variable domain: GAGVSQSPRYKVAKRGQDVALRCDPISGHVSLFWYQQALGQGPEFLTYFQNEAQLDKSGLPSDRFFAERPEGSVSTLKIQRTQQEDSAVYLCASSLDSGTAYGYTFGSGTRLTVV.

The genes are TRBV6-1 and TRBJ2-7; 10 bases fit TRBD2. J was trimmed by 3 bases and V by 2 bases; bases with no gene match: 10. Germline V CDR1 and CDR2: MNHNS, SASEGT. CDR3 size: 17 residues. CDR3: CASSEFLSGLAFYEQYF. DNA for the CDR3: TGTGCCAGCAGTGAATTCCTGTCGGGACTAGCGTTCTACGAGCAGTACTTC.